The 14 T cell receptor beta chains reported below all come from one sample, sequenced in a study of T cell responses to AZD1222 COVID-19 vaccine. The data were produced by immunoSEQ multiplex PCR, yet TCRdb's version contains in-frame clones alone and is incomplete. The sample consists of approximately 120,000 clones, 90% of them appearing once. The source was peripheral blood, collected on day 0 of AZD1222 vaccination. These receptors were collected from an adult in good health.

The rearrangement links TRBV9 to TRBJ2-3, with D perhaps matching TRBD2 (6 bases). Germline values: CDR1 SGDLS, CDR2 YYNGEE. CDR3 size: 17 residues. V gave up 0 bases and J gave up 1 base, with 15 bases separating them. This CDR3 reads CASSVEDGGMGTDTQYF. For the CDR3, the DNA is TGTGCCAGCAGCGTAGAGGATGGCGGGATGGGCACAGATACGCAGTATTTT.

The chain joins TRBV20-1 to TRBJ2-3, with 10 bases that match TRBD2. V was pared by 3 bases and J by 9 bases, with 9 bases of the junction left unmatched. The CDR3 is 14 amino acids. CDR1 DFQATT and CDR2 SNEGSKA come from the germline V gene (reference sequence). CDR3 protein: CSASSSGRVTTQYF. For the CDR3, the DNA is TGCAGTGCTAGTTCGAGCGGGAGGGTTACGACGCAGTATTTT.

The chain joins TRBV3-1 (or the pseudogene TRBV3-2) to TRBJ2-7; 10 bases agree with TRBD2. The CDR3 runs 14 residues. Trimming removed 4 bases from V and 6 bases from J; junction bases left unmatched: 6. CDR1 is LGHDT, CDR2 YNNKEL, per germline (reference sequence). Here the CDR3 DNA reads TGTGCCAGCAGCCTACAAGCGGGAGGGCCCGAGCAGTACTTC. Protein sequence: CASSLQAGGPEQYF.

The chain carries TRBV28 and TRBJ1-5; the match to TRBD1 covers 7 bases. The CDR3 extends over 16 amino acids. In germline, CDR1 is MDHEN, CDR2 SYDVKM. The junction had 7 bases not matched to a gene; V was cut back by 5 bases and J by 0 bases. The CDR3 bases are TGTGCCAGCAGTGCCCACAGGGGAGGTAGCAATCAGCCCCAGCATTTT. This codes for CASSAHRGGSNQPQHF.

V usage is TRBV9 and J usage is TRBJ2-3, with 15 bases that match TRBD2. CDR1 and CDR2 from the germline V gene are SGDLS and YYNGEE. V was pared by 0 bases and J by 6 bases, with 5 bases of the junction left unmatched. The CDR3 runs to 17 residues. The CDR3 loop reads CASSVAGLAGGPDTQYF. As DNA, the CDR3 is TGTGCCAGCAGCGTAGCTGGACTAGCGGGAGGGCCGGATACGCAGTATTTT.

CDR3 protein: CASSSAREYQETQYF. CDR3 nucleotides: TGTGCCAGCAGTTCCGCCAGAGAGTACCAAGAGACCCAGTACTTC. J is TRBJ2-5 and V is TRBV5-6; D remains ambiguous. The V and J ends lost 5 bases and 0 bases respectively, with 14 bases between them. Germline V lookup: CDR1 SGHDT, CDR2 YYEEEE. The CDR3 runs 15 residues. Full variable domain (remainder filled in from reference TRBV5-6 and TRBJ2-5): DAGVTQSPTHLIKTRGQQVTLRCSPKSGHDTVSWYQQALGQGPQFIFQYYEEEERQRGNFPDRFSGHQFPNYSSELNVNALLLGDSALYLCASSSAREYQETQYFGPGTRLLVL.

The chain has TRBV3-1 (or the pseudogene TRBV3-2) and TRBJ2-7; D is undetermined. Trimming took 3 bases from V and 3 from J, leaving 15 bases between them. This CDR3 contains 15 residues. From germline, CDR1 is LGHDT and CDR2 YNNKEL (reference sequence). CDR3 sequence reads: CASSQFSGPGYEQYF. The CDR3 DNA reads as TGTGCCAGCAGCCAGTTTTCAGGACCTGGCTACGAGCAGTACTTC.

This chain uses TRBV6-1 with TRBJ2-1; TRBD2 agrees at 7 bases. CDR1 is MNHNS, CDR2 SASEGT, per germline. V lost 1 base, J lost 3 bases, and 9 bases stayed unmatched. This CDR3 region has 17 residues. CDR3 in DNA: TGTGCCAGCAGTGAAGAGCGTCTAAGCGGGATCTACAATGAGCAGTTCTTC. It yields the protein CASSEERLSGIYNEQFF.

This chain uses TRBV27 with TRBJ2-7; 8 bases align to TRBD1. The CDR3 contains 16 residues. Germline trimming cut 7 bases from V and 2 bases from J; bases unmatched to any gene: 13. Per germline, CDR1 MNHEY and CDR2 SMNVEV (reference sequence). CDR3 loop: CASKTPSTGATYEQYF. The CDR3 nucleotides read TGTGCCAGCAAAACTCCCTCGACAGGGGCAACCTACGAGCAGTACTTC.

The chain couples TRBV2 to TRBJ2-7; D is undetermined. CDR1 SNHLY and CDR2 FYNNEI come from the germline V gene. V was trimmed by 3 bases and J by 1 base, leaving 16 bases between them. The CDR3 extends over 16 amino acids. The CDR3, as DNA: TGTGCCAGCAGTGATCTGGGTTCGAGATGGTCCTACGAGCAGTACTTC. The encoded protein is CASSDLGSRWSYEQYF.

V usage is TRBV24-1 and J usage is TRBJ2-1; 8 bases map to TRBD2. V lost 4 bases, J lost 7 bases, and 5 bases stayed unmatched. The CDR3 contains 14 residues. In germline, CDR1 is KGHDR, CDR2 SFDVKD. CDR3 DNA: TGTGCCACCAGTGACGGGAGGGCGGGGAATGAGCAGTTCTTC. Its translation is CATSDGRAGNEQFF.

V and J are TRBV28 and TRBJ2-5; 7 nucleotides match TRBD2. The CDR3 is 13 amino acids. Germline-derived CDR1 and CDR2 are MDHEN and SYDVKM. V was pared by 5 bases and J by 3 bases, with 3 bases of the junction left unmatched. The chain's CDR3 is CASSRGVEETQYF. CDR3 in DNA: TGTGCCAGCAGTCGGGGGGTAGAAGAGACCCAGTACTTC.

The chain employs TRBV19 and TRBJ1-2; possible D gene TRBD1, 6 bases. The germline CDR1 and CDR2 sequences are LNHDA and SQIVND (reference sequence). Deletions cut 1 base from V and 6 bases from J, with 12 bases between. This CDR3 spans 14 amino acids. The CDR3: CASSIGQRQDGYTF. The CDR3 DNA is TGTGCCAGTAGTATAGGCCAGCGACAGGATGGCTACACCTTC.

The chain uses TRBV6-5 and TRBJ1-6; TRBD1 might be the D (6 bases). Germline V gene lookup returns CDR1 MNHEY and CDR2 SVGAGI. The germline V and J ends were trimmed by 2 bases and 2 bases, with 10 bases remaining between them. This CDR3 region has 16 residues. CDR3 sequence (DNA): TGTGCCAGCAGTTACGTCGAGGGGGCCTATAATTCACCCCTCCACTTT. Translated, it gives CASSYVEGAYNSPLHF.